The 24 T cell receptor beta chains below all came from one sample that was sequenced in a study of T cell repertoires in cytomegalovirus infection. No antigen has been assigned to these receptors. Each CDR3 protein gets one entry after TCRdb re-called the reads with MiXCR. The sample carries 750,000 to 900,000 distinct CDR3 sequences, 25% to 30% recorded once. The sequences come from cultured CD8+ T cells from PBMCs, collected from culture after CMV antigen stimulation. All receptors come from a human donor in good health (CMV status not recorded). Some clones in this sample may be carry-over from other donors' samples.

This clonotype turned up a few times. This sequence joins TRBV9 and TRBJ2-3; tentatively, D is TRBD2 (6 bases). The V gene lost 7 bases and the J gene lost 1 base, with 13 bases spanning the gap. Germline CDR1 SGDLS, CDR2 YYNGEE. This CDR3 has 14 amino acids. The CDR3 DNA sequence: TGTGCCAGCGCCGGAGGGTCAGGCACAGATACGCAGTATTTT. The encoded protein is CASAGGSGTDTQYF.

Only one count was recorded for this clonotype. In nucleotides, the CDR3 is TGTGCCAGCAGCCCCAACCGGGGGCAGAACTACGAGCAGTACTTC. Encoded protein: CASSPNRGQNYEQYF. V and J are TRBV5-6 and TRBJ2-7; the D call may be TRBD1 or TRBD2 (6 bases each). Germline-derived CDR1 and CDR2 are SGHDT and YYEEEE. The CDR3 sequence is 15 residues long. The V gene lost 4 bases and the J gene lost 3 bases, with 17 bases spanning the gap.

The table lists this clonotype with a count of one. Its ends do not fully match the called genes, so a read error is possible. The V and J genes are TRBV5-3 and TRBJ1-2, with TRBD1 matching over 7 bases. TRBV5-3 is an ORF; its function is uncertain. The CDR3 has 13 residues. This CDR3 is CASSFMATGAYTF. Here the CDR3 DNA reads TGTGCCAGCAGCTTTATGGCCACAGGGGCATACACCTTC.

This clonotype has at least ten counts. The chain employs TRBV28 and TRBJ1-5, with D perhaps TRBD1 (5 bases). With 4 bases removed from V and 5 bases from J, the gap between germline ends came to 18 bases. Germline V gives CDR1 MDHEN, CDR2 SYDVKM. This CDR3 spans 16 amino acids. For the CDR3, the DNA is TGTGCCAGCAGTTCCCTGGACGGGATGGGGCATCAGCCCCAGCATTTT. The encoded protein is CASSSLDGMGHQPQHF.

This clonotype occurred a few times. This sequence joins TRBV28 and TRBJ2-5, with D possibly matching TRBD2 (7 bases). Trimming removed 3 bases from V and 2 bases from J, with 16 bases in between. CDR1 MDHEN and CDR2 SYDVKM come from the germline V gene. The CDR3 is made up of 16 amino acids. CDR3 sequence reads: CASSLGNGGLQETQYF. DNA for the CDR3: TGTGCCAGCAGTTTGGGGAACGGGGGGCTTCAAGAGACCCAGTACTTC. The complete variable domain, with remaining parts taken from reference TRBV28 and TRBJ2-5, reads DVKVTQSSRYLVKRTGEKVFLECVQDMDHENMFWYRQDPGLGLRLIYFSYDVKMKEKGDIPEGYSVSREKKERFSLILESASTNQTSMYLCASSLGNGGLQETQYFGPGTRLLVL.

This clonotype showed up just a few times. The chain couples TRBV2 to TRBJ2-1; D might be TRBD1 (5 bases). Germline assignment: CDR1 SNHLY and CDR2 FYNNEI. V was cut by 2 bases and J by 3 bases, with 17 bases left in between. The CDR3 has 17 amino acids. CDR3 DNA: TGTGCCAGCAGTGAATGGAGCGACAGCCTATACTACAATGAGCAGTTCTTC. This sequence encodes CASSEWSDSLYYNEQFF. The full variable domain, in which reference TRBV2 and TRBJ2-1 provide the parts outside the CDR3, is EPEVTQTPSHQVTQMGQEVILRCVPISNHLYFYWYRQILGQKVEFLVSFYNNEISEKSEIFDDQFSVERPDGSNFTLKIRSTKLEDSAMYFCASSEWSDSLYYNEQFFGPGTRLTVL.

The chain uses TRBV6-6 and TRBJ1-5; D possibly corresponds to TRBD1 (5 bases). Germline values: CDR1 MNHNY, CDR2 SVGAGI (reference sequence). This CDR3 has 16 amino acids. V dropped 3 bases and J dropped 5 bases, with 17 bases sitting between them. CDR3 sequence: CASSYPQGEIYQPQHF. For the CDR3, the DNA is TGTGCCAGCAGTTATCCTCAGGGTGAAATTTATCAGCCCCAGCATTTT.

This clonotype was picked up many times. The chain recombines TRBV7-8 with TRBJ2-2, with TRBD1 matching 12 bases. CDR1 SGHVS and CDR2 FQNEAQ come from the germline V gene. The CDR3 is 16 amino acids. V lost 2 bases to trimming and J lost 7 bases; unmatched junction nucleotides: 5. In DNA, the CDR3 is TGTGCCAGCAGCTTATATGGGACAGGGGGCATCGGGGAGCTGTTTTTT. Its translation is CASSLYGTGGIGELFF.

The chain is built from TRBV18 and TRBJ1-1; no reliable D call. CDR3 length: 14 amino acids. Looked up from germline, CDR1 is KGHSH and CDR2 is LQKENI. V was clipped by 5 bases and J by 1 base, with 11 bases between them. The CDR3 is CASSIGVSNTEAFF. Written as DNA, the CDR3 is TGTGCCAGCTCAATAGGAGTTTCGAACACTGAAGCTTTCTTT.

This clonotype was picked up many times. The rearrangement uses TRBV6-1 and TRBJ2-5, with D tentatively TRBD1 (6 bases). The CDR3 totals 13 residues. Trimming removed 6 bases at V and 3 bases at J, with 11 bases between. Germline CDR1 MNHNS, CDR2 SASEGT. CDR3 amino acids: CASRSRQEETQYF. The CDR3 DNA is TGTGCCAGCAGATCCCGACAGGAAGAGACCCAGTACTTC.

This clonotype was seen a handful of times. Here the CDR3 reads CASRQGPPNTGELFF. The CDR3 region has the DNA TGTGCCAGCAGACAGGGGCCCCCGAACACCGGGGAGCTGTTTTTT. The chain couples TRBV6-4 to TRBJ2-2; 7 bases line up with TRBD1. The germline gives CDR1 MRHNA, CDR2 SNTAGT. The CDR3 is 15 amino acids. V was pared by 6 bases and J by 0 bases, with 4 bases of the junction left unmatched.

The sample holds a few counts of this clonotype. As DNA, the CDR3 is TGTGCCAGCAGCTTGTTGGGGGGGGAGTACACAGATACGCAGTATTTT. It specifies CASSLLGGEYTDTQYF. The V gene is TRBV7-8, the J gene TRBJ2-3; 7 bases align to TRBD2. The J segment lost 2 bases and the V segment lost 3 bases, leaving 8 bases of the junction unmatched. The CDR3 has 16 amino acids. The V gene's germline CDR1 is SGHVS and CDR2 FQNEAQ.

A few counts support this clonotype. The CDR3 DNA follows: TGTGCCAGCAGTTTAGCAGAGACAGGGCCCAACACTGAAGCTTTCTTT. It yields the protein CASSLAETGPNTEAFF. The V call is TRBV12-3 or TRBV12-4, the J call TRBJ1-1; 7 bases fit TRBD1. The J segment lost 2 bases and the V segment lost 0 bases, leaving 6 bases of the junction unmatched. The CDR3 sequence is 16 residues long.

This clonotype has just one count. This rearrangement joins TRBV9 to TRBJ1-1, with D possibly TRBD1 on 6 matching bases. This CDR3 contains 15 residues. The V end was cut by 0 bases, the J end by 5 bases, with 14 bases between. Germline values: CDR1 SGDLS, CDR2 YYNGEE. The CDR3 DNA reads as TGTGCCAGCAGCGTAGTTCAGGGGCAGGGGACTGAAGCTTTCTTT. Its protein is CASSVVQGQGTEAFF.

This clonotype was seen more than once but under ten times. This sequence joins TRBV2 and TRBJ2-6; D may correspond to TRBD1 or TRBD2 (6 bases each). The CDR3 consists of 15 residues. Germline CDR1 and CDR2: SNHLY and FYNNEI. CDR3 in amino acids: CAGCSGASGANVLTF. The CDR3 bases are TGTGCTGGGTGCTCGGGGGCAAGTGGGGCCAACGTCCTGACTTTC.

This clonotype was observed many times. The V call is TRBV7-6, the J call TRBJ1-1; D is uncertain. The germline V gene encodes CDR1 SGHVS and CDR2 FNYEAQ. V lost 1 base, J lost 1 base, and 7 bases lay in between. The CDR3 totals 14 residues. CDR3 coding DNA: TGTGCCAGCAGCTTAGGGGCAGCGAACACTGAAGCTTTCTTT. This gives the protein CASSLGAANTEAFF.

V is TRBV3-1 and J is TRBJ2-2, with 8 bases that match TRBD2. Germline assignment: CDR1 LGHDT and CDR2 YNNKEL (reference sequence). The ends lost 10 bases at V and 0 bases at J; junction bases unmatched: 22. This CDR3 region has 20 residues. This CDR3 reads CATFTGRRGGRIPNTGELFF. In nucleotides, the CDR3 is TGTGCCACCTTCACCGGTAGACGGGGGGGTCGAATCCCGAACACCGGGGAGCTGTTTTTT. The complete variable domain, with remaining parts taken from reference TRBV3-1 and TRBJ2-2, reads DTAVSQTPKYLVTQMGNDKSIKCEQNLGHDTMYWYKQDSKKFLKIMFSYNNKELIINETVPNRFSPKSPDKAHLNLHINSLELGDSAVYFCATFTGRRGGRIPNTGELFFGEGSRLTVL.

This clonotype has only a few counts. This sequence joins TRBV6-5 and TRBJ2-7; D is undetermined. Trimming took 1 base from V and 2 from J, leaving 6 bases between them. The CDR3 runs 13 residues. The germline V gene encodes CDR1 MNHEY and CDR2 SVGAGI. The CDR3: CASSYLKAYEQYV. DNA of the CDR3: TGTGCCAGCAGTTACTTAAAAGCCTACGAGCAGTACGTC.

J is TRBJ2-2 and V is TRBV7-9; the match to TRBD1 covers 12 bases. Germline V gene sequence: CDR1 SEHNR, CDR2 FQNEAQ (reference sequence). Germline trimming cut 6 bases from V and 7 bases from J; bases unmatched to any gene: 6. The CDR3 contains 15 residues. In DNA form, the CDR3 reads TGTGCCAGCAGAACGGGACAGGGGGCTGTCGGGGAGCTGTTTTTT. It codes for CASRTGQGAVGELFF.

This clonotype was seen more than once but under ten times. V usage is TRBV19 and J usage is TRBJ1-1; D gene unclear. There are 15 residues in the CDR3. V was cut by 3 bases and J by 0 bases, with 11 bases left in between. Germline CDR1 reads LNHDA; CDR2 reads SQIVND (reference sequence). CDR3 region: CASSINRRLNTEAFF. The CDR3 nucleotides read TGTGCCAGTAGTATTAATAGGAGATTGAACACTGAAGCTTTCTTT.

CDR3 in amino acids: CASSTSGGPYYGYTF. CDR3 DNA: TGTGCCAGCAGTACCTCTGGGGGGCCGTACTATGGCTACACCTTC. The chain combines TRBV27 with TRBJ1-2; perhaps TRBD1 as D (6 bases). Per germline, CDR1 MNHEY and CDR2 SMNVEV (reference sequence). V was shortened by 5 bases and J by 3 bases, with 16 bases between the two germline ends. The CDR3 runs to 15 residues.

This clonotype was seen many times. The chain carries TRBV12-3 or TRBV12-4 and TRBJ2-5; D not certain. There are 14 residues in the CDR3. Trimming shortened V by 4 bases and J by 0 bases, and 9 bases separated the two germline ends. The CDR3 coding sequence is TGTGCCAGCAGTTCCCCTCTCGACCAAGAGACCCAGTACTTC. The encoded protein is CASSSPLDQETQYF.

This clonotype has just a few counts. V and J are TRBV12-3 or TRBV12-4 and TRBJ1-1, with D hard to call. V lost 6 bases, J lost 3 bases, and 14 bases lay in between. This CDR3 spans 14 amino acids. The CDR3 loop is CASSQRGWDTEAFF. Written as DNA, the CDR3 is TGTGCCAGCAGCCAGCGGGGATGGGACACTGAAGCTTTCTTT.

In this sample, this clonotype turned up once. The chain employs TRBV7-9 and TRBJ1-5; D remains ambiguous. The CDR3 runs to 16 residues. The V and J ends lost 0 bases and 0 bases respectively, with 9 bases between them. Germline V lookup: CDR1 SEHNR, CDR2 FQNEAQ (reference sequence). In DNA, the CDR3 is TGTGCCAGCAGCTTAGCGTCGGTAAATAGCAATCAGCCCCAGCATTTT. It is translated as CASSLASVNSNQPQHF.